The 13 T cell receptor beta chains reported below all come from one sample, sequenced in a study of blood T cell repertoires in COVID-19. TCRdb keeps only in-frame clones here, not all; method: immunoSEQ multiplex PCR. The sample shows around 84,000 clones, about 90% of them seen only once. Sequenced sample: peripheral blood. The receptors were gathered from a man aged 50 to 60 with active COVID-19.

This clone appeared once. The chain carries TRBV6-5 and TRBJ1-1; D might be TRBD1 (6 bases). Trimming stripped 7 bases from V and 1 base from J, with 16 bases between. The V gene's germline CDR1 is MNHEY and CDR2 SVGAGI. The CDR3 has 15 amino acids. In DNA form, the CDR3 reads TGTGCCAGCAATAACAGGGTTGTAACGAACACTGAAGCTTTCTTT. Translating it yields CASNNRVVTNTEAFF.

This rearrangement joins TRBV6-1 to TRBJ1-5, with D tentatively TRBD1 (5 bases). This CDR3 has 14 residues. Germline V gives CDR1 MNHNS, CDR2 SASEGT. Trimming left V 2 bases short and J 2 bases short, with 7 bases between. In DNA form, the CDR3 reads TGTGCCAGCAGTGAACCGACAGGCAATCAGCCCCAGCATTTT. It specifies CASSEPTGNQPQHF.

This chain connects TRBV7-8 to TRBJ1-2, with 11 bases aligning to TRBD1. The CDR3 runs to 15 residues. CDR1 is SGHVS, CDR2 FQNEAQ, per germline. V lost 5 bases to trimming and J lost 3 bases; unmatched junction nucleotides: 5. CDR3 sequence (DNA): TGTGCCAGCAGCCCAGGACAGGGGGCATACTATGGCTACACCTTC. Protein: CASSPGQGAYYGYTF.

The chain combines TRBV6-6 with TRBJ2-6; D gene unclear. CDR1 is MNHNY and CDR2 is SVGAGI in the germline V gene (reference sequence). With 4 bases removed from V and 0 bases from J, the gap between germline ends came to 7 bases. The CDR3 consists of 15 residues. This CDR3 is CASSLSGSGANVLTF. The CDR3 DNA reads as TGTGCCAGCAGTTTATCGGGCTCTGGGGCCAACGTCCTGACTTTC.

This clone showed up just once. The chain uses TRBV11-2 and TRBJ2-7, with D possibly being TRBD2 (6 bases). V was shortened by 5 bases and J by 0 bases, with 17 bases between the two germline ends. CDR1 is SGHAT and CDR2 is FQNNGV in the germline V gene. The CDR3 extends over 16 amino acids. The CDR3 DNA reads as TGTGCCAGCAGCAAGGGCCCGCCGGGGGTCTCCTACGAGCAGTACTTC. This gives the protein CASSKGPPGVSYEQYF.

The CDR3 sequence: CSVRRGQGVTRIISNEQFF. CDR3 DNA: TGCAGCGTGCGCAGAGGACAGGGGGTGACCAGGATAATAAGCAATGAGCAGTTCTTC. The rearrangement uses TRBV29-1 and TRBJ2-1; 10 bases map to TRBD1. The germline gives CDR1 SQVTM, CDR2 ANQGSEA. This CDR3 comprises 19 residues. Trimming at V came to 6 bases and at J to 6 bases, leaving 23 bases not matched to a gene.

The chain joins TRBV18 to TRBJ1-2, with 7 bases matching TRBD1. Germline CDR1 is KGHSH and CDR2 is LQKENI. V lost 4 bases and J lost 8; bases outside the gene matches: 25. The CDR3 covers 19 residues. The CDR3 DNA is TGTGCCAGCTCACTCACGACACGGGACAGCGCCTTCTTGAATCGGGGCTACACCTTC. It is translated as CASSLTTRDSAFLNRGYTF.

The genes are TRBV2 and TRBJ2-7, with 11 positions matching TRBD1. CDR3 length: 12 residues. Germline loops: CDR1 SNHLY, CDR2 FYNNEI. V trimming: 10 bases; J trimming: 6 bases; junction bases outside the gene matches: 5. CDR3 region: CAISGTGGEQYF. CDR3 DNA: TGTGCCATTTCCGGGACAGGGGGCGAGCAGTACTTC.

The chain employs TRBV5-4 and TRBJ2-1, with D perhaps matching TRBD2 (5 bases). Germline V gene sequence: CDR1 SGHNT, CDR2 YYREEE (reference sequence). Between the trimmed V and J ends, which lost 0 bases and 4 bases, there was a span of 11 bases. This CDR3 has 15 residues. The CDR3 reads CASSLVGEGYNEQFF. The CDR3, as DNA: TGTGCCAGCAGCTTGGTAGGTGAGGGATACAATGAGCAGTTCTTC.

The CDR3 nucleotides are TGTGCCAGTAGTATGGGCCGGGACAGCCCTAACTATGGCTACACCTTC. Translated: CASSMGRDSPNYGYTF. This chain uses TRBV19 with TRBJ1-2, with 7 nucleotides matching TRBD1. The ends lost 3 bases at V and 0 bases at J; junction bases unmatched: 7. This CDR3 comprises 16 residues. Looked up from germline, CDR1 is LNHDA and CDR2 is SQIVND (reference sequence).

The genes are TRBV10-1 and TRBJ2-3; 8 positions agree with TRBD2. The CDR3 has 15 residues. With V trimmed by 3 bases and J by 4 bases, 6 bases remained unmatched. Germline V gene lookup returns CDR1 WNHNN and CDR2 SYGVQD (reference sequence). This CDR3 reads CASSDGGGPPDTQYF. Written as DNA, the CDR3 is TGCGCCAGCAGTGACGGGGGGGGACCCCCAGATACGCAGTATTTT.

This clone was seen just once. This rearrangement joins TRBV5-4 to TRBJ2-3; TRBD1 aligns across 8 bases. The germline CDR1 and CDR2 sequences are SGHNT and YYREEE (reference sequence). There are 15 residues in the CDR3. Trimming cost V 5 bases and J 3 bases; bases outside gene matches: 8. CDR3 loop: CASRAGGGSTDTQYF. The CDR3 coding sequence is TGTGCCAGCAGGGCAGGGGGCGGTTCGACAGATACGCAGTATTTT.

This CDR3 reads CASSLNGLGEEAFF. The CDR3, as DNA: TGCGCCAGCAGCTTGAATGGACTCGGGGAAGAAGCTTTCTTT. The rearrangement uses TRBV5-1 and TRBJ1-1; D is unresolved. The CDR3 is 14 amino acids. Trimming cost V 1 base and J 8 bases, with 15 bases left between them. Germline CDR1 and CDR2: SGHRS and YFSETQ.